These 25 T cell receptor beta chains were sequenced from one sample in a study of glioma-infiltrating T cells after dendritic cell vaccination. Measured with immunoSEQ multiplex PCR; TCRdb has only the in-frame clones, and not every one. The table lists approximately 67,000 clones, around 81% of them singletons, with 6.5% to 10% in the top ten. Sequenced material: blood, taken before dendritic cell vaccination. These receptors were obtained from a human donor with glioblastoma.

A few counts support this clone. V is TRBV7-3 and J is TRBJ2-1; 8 bases align to TRBD2. Trimming took 5 bases from V and 10 from J; bases not matched to a gene: 10. This CDR3 has 14 amino acids. Looked up from germline, CDR1 is SGHTA and CDR2 is FQGTGA. CDR3 region: CASSHTSGYEEQFF. The CDR3 coding sequence is TGTGCCAGCAGCCACACTAGCGGATACGAAGAGCAGTTCTTC.

The chain links TRBV13 to TRBJ1-1; D gene ambiguous. Looked up from germline, CDR1 is PRHDT and CDR2 is FYEKMQ (reference sequence). The ends were cut back, 3 bases at V and 8 bases at J, with 7 bases in the middle. This CDR3 is built from 11 residues. Here the CDR3 reads CASSLSQEAFF. For the CDR3, the DNA is TGTGCCAGCAGCTTGTCCCAGGAAGCTTTCTTT.

The chain carries TRBV5-4 and TRBJ2-7; weak D call: TRBD2 (6 bases). Deletions cut 4 bases from V and 4 bases from J, with 12 bases between. Germline CDR1 is SGHNT and CDR2 is YYREEE (reference sequence). The CDR3 has 13 amino acids. CDR3 sequence reads: CASSGLGGYEQYF. DNA of the CDR3: TGTGCCAGCAGCGGCCTCGGGGGTTACGAGCAGTACTTC.

This clone showed up just a few times. A single base separates this from a much larger clone, so it may be a read error. This sample also contains other DNA sequences that code for the same CDR3. V and J are TRBV4-1 and TRBJ1-6; no clear D. Per germline, CDR1 MGHRA and CDR2 YSYEKL. The CDR3 is made up of 13 amino acids. V was shortened by 1 base and J by 8 bases, with 6 bases between the two germline ends. CDR3 protein: CASSQGIDSPLHF. CDR3 DNA sequence: TGCGCCAGCAGCCAAGGTATCGATTCACCCCTCCACTTT.

The CDR3 loop reads CATSRDPTGGYNEQFF. In DNA, the CDR3 is TGTGCCACCAGCAGGGATCCGACAGGGGGATACAATGAGCAGTTCTTC. The chain recombines TRBV15 with TRBJ2-1; 9 bases agree with TRBD1. The CDR3 contains 16 residues. The V gene's germline CDR1 is LNHNV and CDR2 YYDKDF (reference sequence). The junction had 7 bases not matched to a gene; V was cut back by 3 bases and J by 4 bases.

A single count supports this clone. This chain uses TRBV5-1 with TRBJ2-3, with D possibly matching TRBD2 (6 bases). This CDR3 has 15 residues. V shed 4 bases and J shed 5 bases, with 17 bases lying between them. Germline-derived CDR1 and CDR2 are SGHRS and YFSETQ. This CDR3 is CASSPGGPGIDTQYF. DNA for the CDR3: TGCGCCAGCAGCCCCGGGGGTCCGGGAATAGATACGCAGTATTTT.

This chain links TRBV2 with TRBJ1-2, with D unclear. The length of the CDR3 is 14 residues. The germline V gene encodes CDR1 SNHLY and CDR2 FYNNEI. V lost 7 bases, J lost 1 base, and 13 bases lay in between. The CDR3 loop reads CASINPGLNYGYTF. DNA for the CDR3: TGTGCCAGCATTAACCCGGGTCTTAACTATGGCTACACCTTC.

The rearrangement links TRBV7-2 to TRBJ1-3; TRBD1 might be the D (5 bases). Germline CDR1 is SGHTA and CDR2 is FQGNSA. This CDR3 comprises 13 residues. V lost 1 base to trimming and J lost 8 bases, with 9 bases between them. CDR3 nucleotide sequence: TGTGCCAGCAGCTTAGTCGGGGGTGACACCATATATTTT. Its translation: CASSLVGGDTIYF.

V usage is TRBV6-6 and J usage is TRBJ1-3; 8 bases are a match to TRBD1. V shed 2 bases, J shed 2 bases, and the junction held 5 bases outside the gene matches. The CDR3 consists of 16 residues. CDR1 is MNHNY, CDR2 SVGAGI, per germline (reference sequence). The CDR3 reads CASSYGQGATGNTIYF. The CDR3 DNA follows: TGTGCCAGCAGTTACGGTCAGGGGGCTACTGGAAACACCATATATTTT.

V and J are TRBV6-5 and TRBJ1-1, with D unclear. V was shortened by 4 bases and J by 4 bases, with 13 bases between the two germline ends. Germline V gene data show CDR1 as MNHEY and CDR2 as SVGAGI. This CDR3 comprises 14 residues. The CDR3 sequence is CASSSPEGFTEAFF. For the CDR3, the DNA is TGTGCCAGCAGTTCTCCCGAGGGTTTCACTGAAGCTTTCTTT.

The chain combines TRBV6-1 with TRBJ2-7; D is perhaps TRBD2 (5 bases). V shed 2 bases and J shed 2 bases, with 13 bases lying between them. Per germline, CDR1 MNHNS and CDR2 SASEGT. The CDR3 runs to 15 residues. CDR3 protein: CASSEFIGNTYEQYF. CDR3 nucleotide sequence: TGTGCCAGCAGTGAATTTATCGGGAATACCTACGAGCAGTACTTC.

The chain uses TRBV7-3 and TRBJ2-3; 9 bases line up with TRBD2. Germline V gene data show CDR1 as SGHTA and CDR2 as FQGTGA. This CDR3 is built from 15 residues. V shed 4 bases, J shed 2 bases, and the junction held 4 bases outside the gene matches. The CDR3 loop reads CASSSSSGATDTQYF. CDR3 nucleotide sequence: TGTGCCAGCAGCTCCTCTAGCGGGGCCACAGATACGCAGTATTTT.

The chain links TRBV9 to TRBJ1-2, with D unclear. CDR1 and CDR2 (germline): SGDLS, YYNGEE. The CDR3 is 15 amino acids. V lost 4 bases to trimming and J lost 0 bases, with 13 bases between them. The CDR3 protein is CASSNREGPNYGYTF. The CDR3 nucleotides are TGTGCCAGCAGCAACCGGGAGGGCCCTAACTATGGCTACACCTTC.

V and J are TRBV5-1 and TRBJ1-1, with TRBD1 as a possible D gene (5 bases). Per the germline V gene, CDR1 is SGHRS and CDR2 is YFSETQ. The CDR3 sequence is 13 residues long. V was cut by 4 bases and J by 4 bases, with 11 bases left in between. The CDR3 loop reads CASSQGQGTEAFF. In DNA, the CDR3 is TGCGCCAGCAGCCAAGGCCAGGGCACTGAAGCTTTCTTT.

This clone was seen a few times. Other nucleotide sequences from this sample produce the same CDR3. The V call is TRBV19, the J call TRBJ1-6; D gene unclear. Germline lookup yields CDR1 LNHDA and CDR2 SQIVND (reference sequence). V lost 1 base and J 7 bases, leaving 5 bases between the germline ends. The CDR3 consists of 13 residues. CDR3 sequence reads: CASSIGLNSPLHF. CDR3 DNA sequence: TGTGCCAGTAGTATAGGACTCAATTCACCCCTCCACTTT.

The genes are TRBV13 and TRBJ2-7, with TRBD1 matching over 7 bases. This CDR3 is 14 amino acids long. The germline gives CDR1 PRHDT, CDR2 FYEKMQ (reference sequence). V gave up 1 base and J gave up 3 bases; unmatched junction bases: 3. The CDR3, as DNA: TGTGCCAGCAGCTTAGAAGGGGGCGACTACGAGCAGTACTTC. Its protein is CASSLEGGDYEQYF.

V is TRBV6-1 and J is TRBJ1-2, with 10 bases lining up with TRBD1. The CDR3 has 16 residues. Germline V gives CDR1 MNHNS, CDR2 SASEGT. Trimming cost V 4 bases and J 4 bases; bases outside gene matches: 9. CDR3 residues: CASSAAGTGELYGYTF. The CDR3 nucleotides are TGTGCCAGCAGTGCCGCCGGGACAGGGGAACTCTATGGCTACACCTTC.

In the case of this clone: The sample carries other DNA sequences with the same CDR3. The chain uses TRBV29-1 and TRBJ1-1, with D tentatively TRBD1 (6 bases). CDR1 SQVTM and CDR2 ANQGSEA come from the germline V gene. This CDR3 contains 12 residues. Trimming shortened V by 4 bases and J by 4 bases, and 10 bases separated the two germline ends. The chain's CDR3 is CSVVARGTEAFF. The CDR3 DNA sequence: TGCAGCGTTGTTGCCAGGGGCACTGAAGCTTTCTTT.

The V and J genes are TRBV5-6 and TRBJ2-2; D perhaps matches TRBD1 (5 bases). Germline CDR1 reads SGHDT; CDR2 reads YYEEEE. The V gene lost 0 bases and the J gene lost 5 bases, with 14 bases spanning the gap. This CDR3 has 16 residues. This CDR3 is CASSLVLDTTTGELFF. The CDR3, as DNA: TGTGCCAGCAGCTTGGTGCTGGACACCACTACCGGGGAGCTGTTTTTT.

The CDR3 nucleotides are TGTGCCAGCAGCTTAGACAGCTATGGCTACACCTTC. Its protein product is CASSLDSYGYTF. J is TRBJ1-2 and V is TRBV7-2; no clear D. V was clipped by 1 base and J by 4 bases, with 4 bases between them. The CDR3 length is 12 residues. Germline V CDR1 and CDR2: SGHTA, FQGNSA.

V and J are TRBV7-3 and TRBJ2-2; 7 positions match TRBD1. Losses at the gene ends were 7 bases for V and 5 bases for J; bases not matched to a gene: 10. Germline lookup yields CDR1 SGHTA and CDR2 FQGTGA. This CDR3 region has 15 residues. The CDR3 sequence is CASTRDSRRTGELFF. The CDR3 region has the DNA TGTGCCAGCACCAGGGACAGTAGGCGGACCGGGGAGCTGTTTTTT.

The V and J genes are TRBV7-2 and TRBJ1-1, with TRBD1 identical over 7 bases. The CDR3 length is 17 residues. V gave up 5 bases and J gave up 5 bases; unmatched junction bases: 17. Germline V lookup: CDR1 SGHTA, CDR2 FQGNSA. CDR3 DNA sequence: TGTGCCAGCAGCCGATCGATATCACAGGGGTTGGGGACTGAAGCTTTCTTT. It translates to CASSRSISQGLGTEAFF.

This clone was seen once. V gene TRBV6-1 combines with J gene TRBJ1-6; TRBD1 agrees at 8 bases. Germline CDR1 and CDR2: MNHNS and SASEGT. CDR3 size: 14 residues. V lost 6 bases to trimming and J lost 10 bases; unmatched junction nucleotides: 8. CDR3 coding DNA: TGTGCCAGCAGGGAGACAGGGGTGAGCTCACCCCTCCACTTT. Its translation is CASRETGVSSPLHF.

The chain is built from TRBV19 and TRBJ2-7; 8 bases are shared with TRBD1. CDR1 LNHDA and CDR2 SQIVND come from the germline V gene (reference sequence). Unmatched junction bases numbered 7, after V lost 1 base and J lost 2 bases. This CDR3 is 16 amino acids long. CDR3 in amino acids: CASSIGYRTGTYEQYF. CDR3 DNA: TGTGCCAGTAGTATAGGGTATCGGACAGGGACCTACGAGCAGTACTTC.

This CDR3 is CASSQDRLADANTGELFF. The CDR3 nucleotides read TGCGCCAGCAGCCAAGATCGACTAGCGGACGCGAACACCGGGGAGCTGTTTTTT. The chain has TRBV4-3 and TRBJ2-2; 9 positions match TRBD2. Unmatched junction bases numbered 5, after V lost 0 bases and J lost 0 bases. Germline values: CDR1 LGHNA, CDR2 YSLEER. This CDR3 is built from 18 residues.